A selection of T cell receptor beta chains follows, all from one sample in a study of Graves' ophthalmopathy and Graves' hyperthyroidism. TCRdb analysed the multiplex PCR reads with MiXCR anew, one entry per CDR3 protein. The table lists over a million distinct CDR3 sequences, about 35% of them singletons. Sequenced material: peripheral blood or thyroid tissue (not recorded which). Receptors originate from an adult man with Graves' hyperthyroidism. The CDR3 runs from the conserved cysteine through the conserved F or W. Fields, in order: V gene, clone size, D gene, J gene, CDR3 protein, CDR3 DNA. A D gene is named only where the DNA matches it firmly. Clone size is not always given. Where it is, it says once, few, many or a class for expanded clones.

v_call: TRBV5-6; clone_size: few; d_call: TRBD2; j_call: TRBJ2-7; cdr3_aa: CASSLSGGGVYEQYF; cdr3_nt: TGTGCCAGCAGCTTGAGCGGGGGAGGTGTCTACGAGCAGTACTTC
v_call: TRBV7-2; clone_size: -; d_call: TRBD2; j_call: TRBJ2-5; cdr3_aa: CASSYNPGLAGRETQYF; cdr3_nt: TGTGCCAGCAGCTACAACCCGGGACTAGCGGGGCGAGAGACCCAGTACTTC
v_call: TRBV10-3; clone_size: -; d_call: TRBD1; j_call: TRBJ2-7; cdr3_aa: CAISGTGGFYEQYF; cdr3_nt: TGTGCCATCAGTGGGACAGGGGGTTTCTACGAGCAGTACTTC
v_call: TRBV19; clone_size: many; d_call: -; j_call: TRBJ2-7; cdr3_aa: CASSMGHTYEQYF; cdr3_nt: TGTGCCAGTAGCATGGGACACACTTACGAGCAGTACTTC
v_call: TRBV20-1; clone_size: many; d_call: -; j_call: TRBJ1-5; cdr3_aa: CSAIPRIVYQPQHF; cdr3_nt: TGCAGTGCTATCCCCCGGATCGTATATCAGCCCCAGCATTTT
v_call: TRBV7-8; clone_size: many; d_call: -; j_call: TRBJ2-5; cdr3_aa: CASSPQTLGTRETQYF; cdr3_nt: TGTGCCAGCAGCCCCCAGACACTAGGCACCCGAGAGACCCAGTACTTC
v_call: TRBV7-2; clone_size: many; d_call: -; j_call: TRBJ2-5; cdr3_aa: CASSLAGARRETQYF; cdr3_nt: TGTGCCAGCAGCTTAGCGGGCGCCCGACGGGAGACCCAGTACTTC
v_call: TRBV7-2; clone_size: few; d_call: TRBD1; j_call: TRBJ1-2; cdr3_aa: CASSRPTGAKLFLGYTF; cdr3_nt: TGTGCCAGCAGCCGACCGACAGGGGCTAAGCTTTTTCTCGGCTACACCTTC
v_call: TRBV20-1; clone_size: -; d_call: -; j_call: TRBJ1-1; cdr3_aa: CSIFRGTEAFF; cdr3_nt: TGCAGTATATTCAGAGGAACTGAAGCTTTCTTT
v_call: TRBV12-3/TRBV12-4; clone_size: few; d_call: -; j_call: TRBJ1-1; cdr3_aa: CASSFDGMNTEAFF; cdr3_nt: TGTGCCAGCAGTTTCGACGGCATGAACACTGAAGCTTTCTTT
v_call: TRBV29-1; clone_size: many; d_call: TRBD1; j_call: TRBJ1-4; cdr3_aa: CSVEPNRGEGEKLFF; cdr3_nt: TGCAGCGTCGAGCCCAACAGGGGTGAAGGAGAAAAACTGTTTTTT
v_call: TRBV7-6; clone_size: many; d_call: -; j_call: TRBJ2-7; cdr3_aa: CASSLSLGDSYEQYF; cdr3_nt: TGTGCCAGCAGCTTATCCCTCGGGGACTCCTACGAGCAGTACTTC
v_call: TRBV7-2; clone_size: many; d_call: -; j_call: TRBJ2-2; cdr3_aa: CASSSEGRFAGELFF; cdr3_nt: TGTGCCAGCAGCTCCGAAGGACGATTTGCCGGGGAGCTGTTTTTT
v_call: TRBV5-1; clone_size: -; d_call: -; j_call: TRBJ2-7; cdr3_aa: CASSGTGIFGEQYF; cdr3_nt: TGTGCCAGCAGCGGAACCGGGATCTTTGGAGAGCAGTACTTC
v_call: TRBV10-3; clone_size: few; d_call: TRBD2; j_call: TRBJ2-7; cdr3_aa: CAISALAGAYEQYF; cdr3_nt: TGTGCCATCAGTGCACTAGCGGGAGCCTACGAGCAGTACTTC
v_call: TRBV7-2; clone_size: many; d_call: TRBD1; j_call: TRBJ1-4; cdr3_aa: CASSLGQGASTNEKLFF; cdr3_nt: TGTGCCAGCAGCTTGGGACAGGGGGCATCAACTAATGAAAAACTGTTTTTT
v_call: TRBV15; clone_size: many; d_call: TRBD1; j_call: TRBJ1-5; cdr3_aa: CATSRNDRGNYQPQHF; cdr3_nt: TGTGCCACCAGCAGAAATGACAGGGGGAATTATCAGCCCCAGCATTTT
v_call: TRBV6-6; clone_size: many; d_call: TRBD1; j_call: TRBJ1-2; cdr3_aa: CASTYSDRGVFGYTF; cdr3_nt: TGTGCCAGCACCTACTCGGACAGGGGTGTATTCGGCTACACCTTC
v_call: TRBV10-2; clone_size: -; d_call: TRBD2; j_call: TRBJ2-7; cdr3_aa: CASSESVLADVYEQYF; cdr3_nt: TGCGCCAGCAGTGAGTCGGTACTAGCGGACGTCTACGAGCAGTACTTC
v_call: TRBV5-1; clone_size: -; d_call: TRBD2; j_call: TRBJ2-7; cdr3_aa: CASSLELAGPSSYEQYF; cdr3_nt: TGCGCCAGCAGCTTGGAACTAGCGGGCCCGAGCTCCTACGAGCAGTACTTC
v_call: TRBV20-1; clone_size: many; d_call: -; j_call: TRBJ2-7; cdr3_aa: CSARISEQYF; cdr3_nt: TGCAGTGCTAGAATCAGCGAGCAGTACTTC
v_call: TRBV7-7; clone_size: few; d_call: TRBD2; j_call: TRBJ2-2; cdr3_aa: CASSERGENTGELFF; cdr3_nt: TGTGCTAGCAGTGAGCGGGGTGAGAACACCGGGGAGCTGTTTTTT
v_call: TRBV15; clone_size: -; d_call: TRBD2; j_call: TRBJ2-5; cdr3_aa: CATSRVAGAGGQPQYF; cdr3_nt: TGTGCCACCAGCAGAGTGGCAGGGGCGGGGGGTCAGCCCCAGTACTTC
v_call: TRBV2; clone_size: few; d_call: -; j_call: TRBJ1-1; cdr3_aa: CASSAGTPGVAFF; cdr3_nt: TGTGCCAGCAGCGCCGGGACACCGGGAGTGGCTTTCTTT
v_call: TRBV20-1; clone_size: many; d_call: -; j_call: TRBJ2-7; cdr3_aa: CSGSPGSYEQYF; cdr3_nt: TGCAGTGGAAGTCCGGGTTCCTACGAGCAGTACTTC
v_call: TRBV5-1; clone_size: many; d_call: -; j_call: TRBJ1-6; cdr3_aa: CASSLGQINSPLHF; cdr3_nt: TGCGCCAGCAGCTTGGGACAGATTAATTCACCCCTCCACTTT
v_call: TRBV7-9; clone_size: few; d_call: -; j_call: TRBJ1-3; cdr3_aa: CASSLMGGLMDGNTIYF; cdr3_nt: TGTGCCAGCAGCTTAATGGGGGGGCTAATGGACGGAAACACCATATATTTT
v_call: TRBV5-4; clone_size: -; d_call: -; j_call: TRBJ2-2; cdr3_aa: CASSTRRAGELFF; cdr3_nt: TGTGCCAGCAGCACGCGGAGGGCCGGGGAGCTGTTTTTT
v_call: TRBV4-1; clone_size: many; d_call: -; j_call: TRBJ2-5; cdr3_aa: CASSQGGRGDETQYF; cdr3_nt: TGCGCCAGCAGCCAAGGCGGGCGGGGTGACGAGACCCAGTACTTC
v_call: TRBV2; clone_size: few; d_call: -; j_call: TRBJ1-5; cdr3_aa: CASNWATSGPQHF; cdr3_nt: TGTGCCAGCAACTGGGCGACGAGCGGGCCCCAGCATTTT
v_call: TRBV5-6; clone_size: -; d_call: -; j_call: TRBJ1-5; cdr3_aa: CASSLVAGIGNQPQHF; cdr3_nt: TGTGCCAGCAGCTTGGTGGCGGGGATTGGGAATCAGCCCCAGCATTTT
v_call: TRBV2; clone_size: -; d_call: -; j_call: TRBJ1-4; cdr3_aa: CASRTPGRRDNEKLFF; cdr3_nt: TGTGCCAGCAGGACTCCGGGACGAAGAGATAATGAAAAACTGTTTTTT
v_call: TRBV28; clone_size: few; d_call: TRBD1; j_call: TRBJ1-2; cdr3_aa: CASRRQGSTYGYTF; cdr3_nt: TGTGCCAGCAGGAGACAGGGGTCGACCTATGGCTACACCTTC
v_call: TRBV2; clone_size: -; d_call: TRBD2; j_call: TRBJ2-7; cdr3_aa: CASLALAGLSYEQYF; cdr3_nt: TGTGCCAGCTTAGCTCTAGCGGGGCTCTCCTACGAGCAGTACTTC
v_call: TRBV15; clone_size: -; d_call: TRBD2; j_call: TRBJ2-7; cdr3_aa: CATWRGVDGYEQYF; cdr3_nt: TGTGCCACCTGGCGGGGGGTAGATGGCTACGAGCAGTACTTC
v_call: TRBV2; clone_size: -; d_call: TRBD2; j_call: TRBJ2-7; cdr3_aa: CASSYSGAHEQYF; cdr3_nt: TGTGCCAGCAGTTACAGCGGGGCTCACGAGCAGTACTTC
v_call: TRBV12-3/TRBV12-4; clone_size: -; d_call: -; j_call: TRBJ2-2; cdr3_aa: CASSSRGRENTGELFF; cdr3_nt: TGTGCCAGCAGTTCCCGGGGCAGGGAGAACACCGGGGAGCTGTTTTTT
v_call: TRBV20-1; clone_size: many; d_call: TRBD1; j_call: TRBJ2-5; cdr3_aa: CSANPRDRGLSETQYF; cdr3_nt: TGCAGTGCTAATCCTAGGGACAGAGGGCTTTCGGAGACCCAGTACTTC
v_call: TRBV7-9; clone_size: many; d_call: -; j_call: TRBJ2-6; cdr3_aa: CASSLGDGNSGANVLTF; cdr3_nt: TGTGCCAGCAGCCTGGGGGACGGCAACTCTGGGGCCAACGTCCTGACTTTC
v_call: TRBV5-1; clone_size: many; d_call: -; j_call: TRBJ1-6; cdr3_aa: CASSHGWGSYNSPLHF; cdr3_nt: TGCGCCAGCAGCCACGGATGGGGCTCCTATAATTCACCCCTCCACTTT
v_call: TRBV29-1; clone_size: many; d_call: -; j_call: TRBJ1-1; cdr3_aa: CSVTQPGSVNTEAFF; cdr3_nt: TGCAGCGTGACTCAACCCGGGTCCGTTAACACTGAAGCTTTCTTT
v_call: TRBV5-6; clone_size: many; d_call: -; j_call: TRBJ1-5; cdr3_aa: CASSLREVGQPQHF; cdr3_nt: TGTGCCAGCAGCTTGCGGGAAGTAGGGCAGCCCCAGCATTTT
v_call: TRBV29-1; clone_size: many; d_call: TRBD1; j_call: TRBJ1-2; cdr3_aa: CSVEDRTGGIVGYTF; cdr3_nt: TGCAGCGTTGAAGATCGGACAGGGGGCATCGTTGGCTACACCTTC
v_call: TRBV2; clone_size: -; d_call: -; j_call: TRBJ1-2; cdr3_aa: CASRTGAYGYAF; cdr3_nt: TGTGCCAGCAGGACCGGGGCCTATGGCTACGCCTTC
v_call: TRBV12-3/TRBV12-4; clone_size: -; d_call: -; j_call: TRBJ1-2; cdr3_aa: CASSLGVGRVDGYTF; cdr3_nt: TGTGCCAGCAGTTTAGGGGTTGGCAGGGTGGATGGCTACACCTTC
v_call: TRBV7-8; clone_size: -; d_call: TRBD1; j_call: TRBJ1-3; cdr3_aa: CASRSGTGVGNTIYF; cdr3_nt: TGTGCCAGCAGGTCTGGGACAGGTGTGGGAAACACCATATATTTT
v_call: TRBV24-1; clone_size: many; d_call: -; j_call: TRBJ2-7; cdr3_aa: CATSDPGGGEQYF; cdr3_nt: TGTGCCACCAGTGATCCAGGGGGGGGCGAGCAGTACTTC
v_call: TRBV19; clone_size: -; d_call: TRBD1; j_call: TRBJ2-2; cdr3_aa: CASTSGGAGTGELFF; cdr3_nt: TGTGCCAGTACTTCAGGGGGCGCGGGCACCGGGGAGCTGTTTTTT